The present T cell receptor beta chain was sequenced within a study of blood T cells in healthy people across ages. Alongside a J-beta primer mix, a sample-barcoded 5' primer served in a second PCR lasting roughly 7 to 12 cycles. TCRdb analysed the 5' RACE reads with MiXCR anew, one entry per CDR3 protein. The sample yields 1.5 million to 2 million distinct CDR3 sequences, roughly 49% seen once. J gave up 9 bases and V 6 bases, and 11 bases lay outside the gene matches. Germline values: CDR1 DFQATT, CDR2 SNEGSKA (reference sequence). This CDR3 region has 14 residues. Sequencing input: blood. This sequence was found in a woman aged 40 to 50 in good health. The genes are TRBV20-1 and TRBJ1-6; TRBD1 matches at 7 bases. CDR3 residues: CSAETGINSSPLHF. Written as DNA, the CDR3 is TGCAGTGCCGAGACAGGGATCAATAGTTCACCCCTCCACTTT.